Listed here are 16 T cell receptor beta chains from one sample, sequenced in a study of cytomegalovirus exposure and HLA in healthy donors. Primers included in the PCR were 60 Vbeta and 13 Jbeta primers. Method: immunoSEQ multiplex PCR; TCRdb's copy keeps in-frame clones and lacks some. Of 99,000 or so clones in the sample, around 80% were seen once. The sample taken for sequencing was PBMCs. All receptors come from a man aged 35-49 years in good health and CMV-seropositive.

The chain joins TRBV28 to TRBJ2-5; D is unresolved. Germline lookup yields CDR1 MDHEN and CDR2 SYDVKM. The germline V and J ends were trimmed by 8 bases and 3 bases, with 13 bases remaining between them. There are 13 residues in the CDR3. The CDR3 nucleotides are TGTGCCAGCCGCTCAAGCAAAGAAGAGACCCAGTACTTC. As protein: CASRSSKEETQYF.

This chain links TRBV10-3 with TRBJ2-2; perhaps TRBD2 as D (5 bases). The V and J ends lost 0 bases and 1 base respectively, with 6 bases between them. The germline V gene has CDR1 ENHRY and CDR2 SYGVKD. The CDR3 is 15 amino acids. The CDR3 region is CAISESAENTGELFF. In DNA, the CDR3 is TGTGCCATCAGTGAGTCAGCGGAGAACACCGGGGAGCTGTTTTTT.

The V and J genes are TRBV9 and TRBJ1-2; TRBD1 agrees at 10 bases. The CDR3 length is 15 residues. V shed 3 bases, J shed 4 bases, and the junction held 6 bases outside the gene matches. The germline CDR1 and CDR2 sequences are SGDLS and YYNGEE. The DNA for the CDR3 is TGTGCCAGCAGCGAACGGGACAGGGGTCTCTATGGCTACACCTTC. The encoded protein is CASSERDRGLYGYTF.

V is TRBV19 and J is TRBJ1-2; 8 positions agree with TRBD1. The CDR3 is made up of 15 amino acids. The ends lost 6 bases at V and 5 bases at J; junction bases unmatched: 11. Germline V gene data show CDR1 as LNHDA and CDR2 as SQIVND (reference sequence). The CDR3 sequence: CASRTQGAQSYGYTF. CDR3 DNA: TGTGCCAGTAGGACCCAGGGGGCGCAATCATATGGCTACACCTTC.

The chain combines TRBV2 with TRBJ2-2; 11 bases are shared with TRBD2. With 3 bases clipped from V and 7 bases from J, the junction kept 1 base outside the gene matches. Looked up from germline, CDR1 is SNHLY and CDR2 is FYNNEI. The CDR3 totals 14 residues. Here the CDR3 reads CASSEGLAVGELFF. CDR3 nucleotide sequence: TGTGCCAGCAGTGAGGGACTAGCGGTCGGGGAGCTGTTTTTT.

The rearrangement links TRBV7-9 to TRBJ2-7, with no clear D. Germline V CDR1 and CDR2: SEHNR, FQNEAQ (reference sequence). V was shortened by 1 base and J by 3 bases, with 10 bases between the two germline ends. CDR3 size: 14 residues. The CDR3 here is CASSLGSGLYEQYF. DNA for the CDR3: TGTGCCAGCAGCTTAGGAAGTGGCCTCTACGAGCAGTACTTC.

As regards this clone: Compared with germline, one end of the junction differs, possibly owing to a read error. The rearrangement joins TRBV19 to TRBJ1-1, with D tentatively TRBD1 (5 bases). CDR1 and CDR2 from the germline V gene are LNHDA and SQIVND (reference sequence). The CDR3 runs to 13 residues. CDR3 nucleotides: TGTGCCAGTAGTTTAGGACAAGGCACTGAAGCTCTCTTT. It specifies CASSLGQGTEALF.

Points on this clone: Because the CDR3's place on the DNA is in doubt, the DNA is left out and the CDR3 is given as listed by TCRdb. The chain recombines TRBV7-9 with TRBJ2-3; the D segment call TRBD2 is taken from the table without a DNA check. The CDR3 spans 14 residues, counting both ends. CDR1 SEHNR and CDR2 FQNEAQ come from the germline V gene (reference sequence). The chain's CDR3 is CASSQRVASGAVNF.

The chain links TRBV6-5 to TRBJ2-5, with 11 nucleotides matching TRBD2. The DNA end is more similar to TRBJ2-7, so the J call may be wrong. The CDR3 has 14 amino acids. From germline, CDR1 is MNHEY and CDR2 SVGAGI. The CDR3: CASRRLAGRYEQYF. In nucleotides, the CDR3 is TGTGCCAGCAGGAGACTAGCGGGGAGATACGAGCAGTACTTC.

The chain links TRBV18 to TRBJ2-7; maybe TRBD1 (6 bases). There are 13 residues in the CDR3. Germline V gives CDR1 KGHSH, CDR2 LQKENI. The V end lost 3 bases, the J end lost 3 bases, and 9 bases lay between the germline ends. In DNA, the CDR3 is TGTGCCAGCTCACCGGGACAAATCTACGAGCAGTACTTC. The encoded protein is CASSPGQIYEQYF.

DNA for the CDR3: TGTGCCAGCAGCCGCGGACAGGGAATCACCTACGAGCAGTACTTC. This sequence encodes CASSRGQGITYEQYF. The V and J genes are TRBV7-2 and TRBJ2-7, with 8 bases matching TRBD1. Germline V CDR1 and CDR2: SGHTA, FQGNSA. This CDR3 region has 15 residues. After removal of 5 bases from V and 2 bases from J, the junction contained 8 bases not matched to a gene.

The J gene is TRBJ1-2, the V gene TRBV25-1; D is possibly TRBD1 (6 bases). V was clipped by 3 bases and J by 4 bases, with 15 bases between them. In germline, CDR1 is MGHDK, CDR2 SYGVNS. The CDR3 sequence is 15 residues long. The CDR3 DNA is TGTGCCAGCAGTGATGGTCAGGGGTTTGGCTATGGCTACACCTTC. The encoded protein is CASSDGQGFGYGYTF.

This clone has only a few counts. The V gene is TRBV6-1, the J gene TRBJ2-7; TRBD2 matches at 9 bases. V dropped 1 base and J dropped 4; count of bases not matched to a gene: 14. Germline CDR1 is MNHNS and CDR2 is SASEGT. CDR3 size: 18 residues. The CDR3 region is CASSEEGLAGTPRYEQYF. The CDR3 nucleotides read TGTGCCAGCAGTGAAGAGGGGCTAGCGGGAACGCCCCGATACGAGCAGTACTTC.

The CDR3 sequence: CASSYGGGLREQYF. CDR3 sequence (DNA): TGTGCCAGCAGTTATGGGGGAGGCCTTCGAGAGCAGTACTTC. The V call is TRBV6-5, the J call TRBJ2-7; a possible D gene is TRBD2 (6 bases). V gave up 3 bases and J gave up 7 bases, with 16 bases separating them. Per germline, CDR1 MNHEY and CDR2 SVGAGI. The CDR3 length is 14 residues.

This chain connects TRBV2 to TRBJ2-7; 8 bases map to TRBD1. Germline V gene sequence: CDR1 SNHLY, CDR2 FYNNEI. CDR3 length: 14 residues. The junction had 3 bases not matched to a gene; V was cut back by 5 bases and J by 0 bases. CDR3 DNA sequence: TGTGCCAGCAGTAGACAGGGGAGCTCCTACGAGCAGTACTTC. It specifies CASSRQGSSYEQYF.

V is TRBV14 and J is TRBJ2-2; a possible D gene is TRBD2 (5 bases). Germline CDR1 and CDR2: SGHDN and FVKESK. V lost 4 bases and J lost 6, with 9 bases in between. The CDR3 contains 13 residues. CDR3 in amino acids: CASSRGSAGELFF. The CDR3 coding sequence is TGTGCCAGCAGCCGAGGGTCGGCCGGGGAGCTGTTTTTT.